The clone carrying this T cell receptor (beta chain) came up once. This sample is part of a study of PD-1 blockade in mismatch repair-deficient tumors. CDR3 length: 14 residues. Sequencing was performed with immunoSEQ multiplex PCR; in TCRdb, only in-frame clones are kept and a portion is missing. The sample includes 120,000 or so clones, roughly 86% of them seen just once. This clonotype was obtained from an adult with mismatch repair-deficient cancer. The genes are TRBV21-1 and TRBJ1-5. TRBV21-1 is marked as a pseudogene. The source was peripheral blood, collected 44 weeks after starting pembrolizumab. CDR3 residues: CASSKSGINQPQHF. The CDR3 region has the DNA TGTGCCAGCAGCAAAAGCGGCATAAATCAGCCCCAGCATTTT.